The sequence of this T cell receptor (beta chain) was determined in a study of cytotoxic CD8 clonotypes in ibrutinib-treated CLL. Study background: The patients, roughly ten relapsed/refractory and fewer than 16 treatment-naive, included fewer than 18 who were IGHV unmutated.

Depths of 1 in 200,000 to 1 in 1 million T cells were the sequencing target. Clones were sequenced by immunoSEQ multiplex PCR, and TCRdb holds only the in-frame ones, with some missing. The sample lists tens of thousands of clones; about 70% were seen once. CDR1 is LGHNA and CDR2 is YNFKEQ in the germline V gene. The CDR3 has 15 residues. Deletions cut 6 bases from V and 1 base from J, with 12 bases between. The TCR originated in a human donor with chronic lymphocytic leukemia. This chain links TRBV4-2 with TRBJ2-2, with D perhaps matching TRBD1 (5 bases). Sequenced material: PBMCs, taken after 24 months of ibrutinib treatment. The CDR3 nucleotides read TGTGCCAGCAGTCCTGACAGTTGGAACACCGGGGAGCTGTTTTTT. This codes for CASSPDSWNTGELFF.